This paragraph covers one T cell receptor (beta chain) sequence. This specimen comes from a study of blood T cell repertoires in COVID-19. Study details: The study drew acute and convalescent COVID-19 samples from the United States, Italy and Spain. The cDNA or gDNA used as material had been derived from T cells, B-cell-depleted T cells, or PBMCs.

Germline CDR1 SNHLY, CDR2 FYNNEI. The CDR3 has 11 amino acids. Germline trimming cut 10 bases from V and 8 bases from J; bases unmatched to any gene: 4. As handled by the study authors: Reference gene primer amplification gave estimated nucleated cell counts. The method was immunoSEQ multiplex PCR; TCRdb's version includes in-frame clones alone and lacks a portion of them. That table furnishes V, J and clone size, whereas the DNA furnished D and trimming. Among 80,000 to 100,000 clones listed, about 79% were seen once. The receptor was isolated from a human donor in a cohort sampled during active COVID-19. Material for sequencing was peripheral blood. V and J are TRBV2 and TRBJ2-4; 8 bases agree with TRBD2. CDR3 in amino acids: CATRGGDIQYF. CDR3 bases: TGTGCCACCCGGGGGGGGGACATTCAGTACTTC. The full variable domain, completed using reference TRBV2 and TRBJ2-4, is EPEVTQTPSHQVTQMGQEVILRCVPISNHLYFYWYRQILGQKVEFLVSFYNNEISEKSEIFDDQFSVERPDGSNFTLKIRSTKLEDSAMYFCATRGGDIQYFGAGTRLSVL.